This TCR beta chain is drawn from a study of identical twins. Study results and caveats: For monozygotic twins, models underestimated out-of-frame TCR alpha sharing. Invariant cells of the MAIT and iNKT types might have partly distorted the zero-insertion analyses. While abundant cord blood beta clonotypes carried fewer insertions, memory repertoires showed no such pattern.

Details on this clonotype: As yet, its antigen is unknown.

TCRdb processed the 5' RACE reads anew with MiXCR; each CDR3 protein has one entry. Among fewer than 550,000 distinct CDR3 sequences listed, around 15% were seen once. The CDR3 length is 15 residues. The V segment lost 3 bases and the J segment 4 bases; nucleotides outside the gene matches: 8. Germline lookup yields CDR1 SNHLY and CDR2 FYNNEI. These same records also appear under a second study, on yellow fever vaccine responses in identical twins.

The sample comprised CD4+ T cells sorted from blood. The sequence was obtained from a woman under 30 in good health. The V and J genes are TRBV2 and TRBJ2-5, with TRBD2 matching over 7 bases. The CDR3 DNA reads TGTGCCAGCAGTGATCTGGCGGGAGTCGGAGAGACCCAGTACTTC. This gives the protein CASSDLAGVGETQYF.